The next 18 T cell receptor beta chains were all read from a single sample in a study of blood T cell dynamics during melanoma immunotherapy. Clones were sequenced by immunoSEQ multiplex PCR, and TCRdb holds only the in-frame ones, with some missing. The data contain around 10,000 clones, under 90% of them seen just once; the ten biggest clones take up about a fifth. As for time point: week 3, after first cycle of checkpoint inhibitor. Material: blood, obtained from a patient treated with checkpoint blockade. The receptors stem from a human donor with melanoma.

This clone was counted once. The gene calls are TRBV7-9 and TRBJ2-3; D perhaps matches TRBD1 (6 bases). Deletions cut 5 bases from V and 2 bases from J, with 11 bases between. Germline-derived CDR1 and CDR2 are SEHNR and FQNEAQ (reference sequence). The CDR3 spans 14 residues. DNA for the CDR3: TGTGCCAGCAGCCGCAGGGGCGACACAGATACGCAGTATTTT. Its protein product is CASSRRGDTDTQYF. Supplemented by reference TRBV7-9 and TRBJ2-3, the full variable domain reads DTGVSQNPRHKITKRGQNVTFRCDPISEHNRLYWYRQTLGQGPEFLTYFQNEAQLEKSRLLSDRFSAERPKGSFSTLEIQRTEQGDSAMYLCASSRRGDTDTQYFGPGTRLTVL.

This rearrangement joins TRBV5-5 to TRBJ1-2; D remains ambiguous. The CDR3 sequence is 13 residues long. V was cut by 2 bases and J by 6 bases, with 11 bases left in between. Per germline, CDR1 SGHKS and CDR2 YYEKEE (reference sequence). The CDR3 nucleotides are TGTGCCAGCAGCTTTGGGCAGGCTGATGGCTACACCTTC. It yields the protein CASSFGQADGYTF.

The chain carries TRBV6-1 and TRBJ2-7; TRBD2 is a possible D gene (6 bases). V gave up 0 bases and J gave up 3 bases, with 12 bases separating them. This CDR3 region has 15 residues. The germline V gene encodes CDR1 MNHNS and CDR2 SASEGT. CDR3 in amino acids: CASSEARTTLYEQYF. CDR3 DNA sequence: TGTGCCAGCAGTGAAGCGCGGACTACGCTCTACGAGCAGTACTTC.

V is TRBV28 and J is TRBJ1-5, with TRBD1 matching 8 bases. From germline, CDR1 is MDHEN and CDR2 SYDVKM. CDR3 length equals 16 residues. Trimming at V came to 4 bases and at J to 4 bases, leaving 9 bases not matched to a gene. CDR3 coding DNA: TGTGCCAGCAGTTGGGGGGACAGGAGAAAGAATCAGCCCCAGCATTTT. This sequence encodes CASSWGDRRKNQPQHF.

This clone was seen once. CDR3 nucleotides: TGCGCCAGCAGCCAAGCGGGGCAGGGGGAGCTGTTTTTT. Protein: CASSQAGQGELFF. This rearrangement joins TRBV4-3 to TRBJ2-2; D possibly matches TRBD1 or TRBD2 (5 bases each). Trimming stripped 1 base from V and 8 bases from J, with 8 bases between. The CDR3 runs to 13 residues. Germline assignment: CDR1 LGHNA and CDR2 YSLEER.

The J gene is TRBJ2-1, the V gene TRBV4-3; D uncertain. This CDR3 is 17 amino acids long. Trimming removed 0 bases from V and 2 bases from J, with 14 bases in between. From germline, CDR1 is LGHNA and CDR2 YSLEER. DNA for the CDR3: TGCGCCAGCAGCCAAGATCTCTACAGTACGACCTACAATGAGCAGTTCTTC. Translated, it gives CASSQDLYSTTYNEQFF.

In its sample, this clone was seen once. J is TRBJ1-1 and V is TRBV10-3; no firm D call. Germline assignment: CDR1 ENHRY and CDR2 SYGVKD. V was trimmed by 3 bases and J by 3 bases, leaving 11 bases between them. This CDR3 has 14 residues. CDR3 loop: CAISEVDTDTEAFF. Written as DNA, the CDR3 is TGTGCCATCAGTGAAGTCGACACAGACACTGAAGCTTTCTTT.

The rearrangement links TRBV4-2 to TRBJ1-2, with D hard to call. In germline, CDR1 is LGHNA, CDR2 YNFKEQ. Trimming cost V 4 bases and J 0 bases, with 12 bases left between them. This CDR3 is 15 amino acids long. CDR3 DNA: TGTGCCAGCAGCCCGACACCTTTTACTAACTATGGCTACACCTTC. Translation: CASSPTPFTNYGYTF.

The genes are TRBV5-8 and TRBJ2-2; possible D gene TRBD2, 6 bases. CDR1 SGHTS and CDR2 YDEGEE come from the germline V gene. Trimming cost V 0 bases and J 1 base, with 10 bases left between them. This CDR3 spans 16 amino acids. The CDR3: CASSLAEGRNTGELFF. As DNA, the CDR3 is TGTGCCAGCAGCTTGGCGGAGGGTCGGAACACCGGGGAGCTGTTTTTT.

The table lists this clone with a count of one. The chain joins TRBV28 to TRBJ2-2; 10 positions match TRBD1. Trimming at V came to 5 bases and at J to 3 bases, leaving 9 bases not matched to a gene. The CDR3 has 17 residues. CDR1 is MDHEN and CDR2 is SYDVKM in the germline V gene. The CDR3 sequence is CASSPTGTGDYTGELFF. CDR3 sequence (DNA): TGTGCCAGCAGTCCAACCGGGACAGGGGATTACACCGGGGAGCTGTTTTTT.

The chain has TRBV15 and TRBJ2-1; 7 bases are a match to TRBD1. V shed 4 bases and J 12 bases; nucleotides not matched to a gene: 9. There are 13 residues in the CDR3. Germline values: CDR1 LNHNV, CDR2 YYDKDF (reference sequence). The CDR3 sequence is CATSTTQGVGQFF. CDR3 in DNA: TGTGCCACCAGCACAACTCAGGGGGTCGGGCAGTTCTTC. Using reference TRBV15 and TRBJ2-1 for the parts outside the CDR3, the full variable domain is DAMVIQNPRYQVTQFGKPVTLSCSQTLNHNVMYWYQQKSSQAPKLLFHYYDKDFNNEADTPDNFQSRRPNTSFCFLDIRSPGLGDTAMYLCATSTTQGVGQFFGPGTRLTVL.

The rearrangement uses TRBV5-6 and TRBJ1-1, with D perhaps TRBD1 (5 bases). The V and J ends lost 3 bases and 5 bases respectively, with 14 bases between them. The CDR3 has 14 amino acids. Per germline, CDR1 SGHDT and CDR2 YYEEEE. The CDR3 is CASSSSEGWTEAFF. CDR3 DNA sequence: TGTGCCAGCAGCTCCTCTGAGGGGTGGACTGAAGCTTTCTTT.

The J gene is TRBJ1-1, the V gene TRBV7-9, with D maybe TRBD1 (5 bases). Germline CDR1 is SEHNR and CDR2 is FQNEAQ (reference sequence). The V and J ends lost 1 base and 2 bases respectively, with 11 bases between them. This CDR3 has 15 amino acids. The CDR3 protein is CASSLGQGFNTEAFF. The CDR3 bases are TGTGCCAGCAGCTTAGGGCAGGGCTTCAACACTGAAGCTTTCTTT. The full variable domain, completed using reference TRBV7-9 and TRBJ1-1, is DTGVSQNPRHKITKRGQNVTFRCDPISEHNRLYWYRQTLGQGPEFLTYFQNEAQLEKSRLLSDRFSAERPKGSFSTLEIQRTEQGDSAMYLCASSLGQGFNTEAFFGQGTRLTVV.

The chain employs TRBV4-3 and TRBJ2-1; the D gene could be TRBD1 or TRBD2 (6 bases each). The V end was cut by 1 base, the J end by 0 bases, with 10 bases between. CDR3 size: 16 residues. Germline V gene sequence: CDR1 LGHNA, CDR2 YSLEER. The CDR3 nucleotides read TGCGCCAGCAGCCAAGTAAGGGGGGACTCCTACAATGAGCAGTTCTTC. It is translated as CASSQVRGDSYNEQFF.

The V and J genes are TRBV7-6 and TRBJ1-5, with no clear D. CDR3 length: 13 amino acids. V was pared by 0 bases and J by 7 bases, with 7 bases between. Germline lookup yields CDR1 SGHVS and CDR2 FNYEAQ. The CDR3 DNA reads as TGTGCCAGCAGCTTAGCAGATACCCAGCCCCAGCATTTT. It encodes CASSLADTQPQHF. Full variable domain (outside the CDR3, taken from reference TRBV7-6 and TRBJ1-5): GAGVSQSPRYKVTKRGQDVALRCDPISGHVSLYWYRQALGQGPEFLTYFNYEAQQDKSGLPNDRFSAERPEGSISTLTIQRTEQRDSAMYRCASSLADTQPQHFGDGTRLSIL.

V and J are TRBV28 and TRBJ1-1; no clear D. CDR1 and CDR2 (germline): MDHEN, SYDVKM. The CDR3 runs 12 residues. The V end was cut by 11 bases, the J end by 7 bases, with 17 bases between. The CDR3 region has the DNA TGTGCCGCTCACAGAGGCCGGGGTGAAGCTTTCTTT. It encodes CAAHRGRGEAFF.

The chain combines TRBV6-1 with TRBJ2-1; tentatively, D is TRBD1 (5 bases). CDR1 is MNHNS and CDR2 is SASEGT in the germline V gene. This CDR3 comprises 14 residues. V lost 5 bases, J lost 10 bases, and 18 bases lay in between. The CDR3 sequence is CASSNPQGYGEQFF. CDR3 bases: TGTGCCAGCAGTAACCCTCAGGGTTACGGGGAGCAGTTCTTC.

This clone was detected a few times. The chain has TRBV25-1 and TRBJ2-7; D uncertain. Germline assignment: CDR1 MGHDK and CDR2 SYGVNS. This CDR3 comprises 12 residues. V lost 5 bases and J lost 1, with 6 bases in between. The chain's CDR3 is CASSYGSYEQYF. The CDR3 DNA reads as TGTGCCAGCAGTTACGGGTCCTACGAGCAGTACTTC.